Presented here are 18 T cell receptor beta chains from one specimen sequenced in a study of cytomegalovirus exposure and HLA in healthy donors. This PCR relied on a set of 60 Vbeta primers and 13 Jbeta primers. Measured with immunoSEQ multiplex PCR; TCRdb has only the in-frame clones, and not every one. Among some 120,000 clones listed, roughly 70% were seen once. Sequencing used PBMCs. These receptors originate from a woman aged 40 to 49 in good health and CMV-seronegative.

This rearrangement joins TRBV30 to TRBJ1-5; the match to TRBD1 covers 7 bases. CDR3 length: 17 residues. Germline loops: CDR1 GTSNPN, CDR2 SVGIG (reference sequence). Trimming at V came to 2 bases and at J to 0 bases, leaving 10 bases not matched to a gene. Written as DNA, the CDR3 is TGTGCCTGGAGTCCCGGGACAGCCTATTATAGCAATCAGCCCCAGCATTTT. Translating gives CAWSPGTAYYSNQPQHF. Full variable domain (rest looked up from reference TRBV30 and TRBJ1-5): SQTIHQWPATLVQPVGSPLSLECTVEGTSNPNLYWYRQAAGRGLQLLFYSVGIGQISSEVPQNLSASRPQDRQFILSSKKLLLSDSGFYLCAWSPGTAYYSNQPQHFGDGTRLSIL.

This chain links TRBV5-6 with TRBJ1-6, with 7 bases identical to TRBD1. This CDR3 is built from 14 residues. J lost 7 bases, V lost 4 bases, and 5 bases had no gene match. Germline V gene data show CDR1 as SGHDT and CDR2 as YYEEEE. The CDR3 region is CASSAGTENSPLHF. CDR3 in DNA: TGTGCCAGCAGCGCCGGGACAGAGAATTCACCCCTCCACTTT.

This clone turned up a few times. The chain couples TRBV18 to TRBJ2-1, with TRBD2 as a possible D gene (6 bases). V lost 1 base and J lost 6, with 13 bases in between. The CDR3 is made up of 15 amino acids. Germline assignment: CDR1 KGHSH and CDR2 LQKENI. The CDR3 DNA reads as TGTGCCAGCTCACCACTGGCTAGCGATCTCAATGAGCAGTTCTTC. Protein: CASSPLASDLNEQFF.

The chain uses TRBV4-2 and TRBJ2-1, with a possible D match to TRBD1 (5 bases). Trimming took 1 base from V and 5 from J, leaving 9 bases between them. Germline CDR1 reads LGHNA; CDR2 reads YNFKEQ. The CDR3 extends over 14 amino acids. The CDR3 coding sequence is TGTGCCAGCAGCCAAGGACAGCTGAACAATGAGCAGTTCTTC. This encodes CASSQGQLNNEQFF.

V and J are TRBV7-3 and TRBJ1-2; the D is unclear. Trimming removed 11 bases from V and 3 bases from J, with 19 bases in between. Germline V lookup: CDR1 SGHTA, CDR2 FQGTGA. The CDR3 loop spans 14 amino acids. CDR3 DNA: TGTGCCCGACCCGCGAGGGCCCCTGACTATGGCTACACCTTC. This translates into CARPARAPDYGYTF.

This clone was counted many times. The chain employs TRBV5-6 and TRBJ2-5; 9 bases fit TRBD2. The ends lost 4 bases at V and 7 bases at J; junction bases unmatched: 17. The germline CDR1 and CDR2 sequences are SGHDT and YYEEEE. The CDR3 sequence is 17 residues long. CDR3 DNA: TGTGCCAGCAGCCCCTTGCGGGCGGGGGGGTCGCTCGGGACCCAGTACTTC. Its protein is CASSPLRAGGSLGTQYF.

The chain combines TRBV19 with TRBJ1-3; D gene uncertain. With 3 bases removed from V and 2 bases from J, the gap between germline ends came to 8 bases. CDR3 length equals 14 residues. Germline V gene sequence: CDR1 LNHDA, CDR2 SQIVND (reference sequence). The CDR3 nucleotides are TGTGCCAGTAGTATGCGGGGAGCTGGAAACACCATATATTTT. It is translated as CASSMRGAGNTIYF.

This sequence joins TRBV5-5 and TRBJ1-3; tentative D call: TRBD1 (6 bases). Trimming cost V 6 bases and J 4 bases, with 23 bases left between them. This CDR3 region has 17 residues. Germline V CDR1 and CDR2: SGHKS, YYEKEE (reference sequence). The CDR3 coding sequence is TGTGCCAGCACCCACACCCGGGGGGGCGCGGGGGGAAACACCATATATTTT. Encoded protein: CASTHTRGGAGGNTIYF.

The CDR3 here is CASSSGQAKSYEQYF. The CDR3 coding sequence is TGTGCCAGCAGTAGCGGACAGGCGAAATCCTACGAGCAGTACTTC. This rearrangement joins TRBV6-5 to TRBJ2-7, with 7 bases that match TRBD1. The CDR3 length is 15 residues. Germline-derived CDR1 and CDR2 are MNHEY and SVGAGI. V trimming: 5 bases; J trimming: 1 base; junction bases outside the gene matches: 8.

The J gene is TRBJ2-1, the V gene TRBV4-1, with a tentative D call TRBD1 (5 bases). This CDR3 region has 13 residues. Germline V gene sequence: CDR1 MGHRA, CDR2 YSYEKL. V was pared by 0 bases and J by 10 bases, with 10 bases between. The CDR3 DNA reads as TGCGCCAGCAGCCAAGACAGGGTGGGAGAGCAGTTCTTC. This translates into CASSQDRVGEQFF.

The V call is TRBV27, the J call TRBJ1-6; no firm D call. V was pared by 7 bases and J by 8 bases, with 12 bases between. The CDR3 totals 13 residues. Per the germline V gene, CDR1 is MNHEY and CDR2 is SMNVEV (reference sequence). This CDR3 reads CASMFRRDSPLHF. CDR3 nucleotide sequence: TGTGCCAGCATGTTCAGGCGCGATTCACCCCTCCACTTT.

The chain carries TRBV5-1 and TRBJ2-1; weak D call: TRBD2 (5 bases). Germline CDR1 reads SGHRS; CDR2 reads YFSETQ. CDR3 size: 14 residues. V lost 3 bases and J lost 5, with 12 bases in between. CDR3 region: CASSWAGLDNEQFF. The CDR3 DNA sequence: TGCGCCAGCAGCTGGGCAGGACTCGACAATGAGCAGTTCTTC.

The V gene is TRBV11-3, the J gene TRBJ2-1, with TRBD2 matching over 16 bases. The CDR3 runs 19 residues. The trim removed 1 base at V and 7 bases at J, leaving 10 bases unmatched. The germline CDR1 and CDR2 sequences are SGHNT and YENEEA. The CDR3: CASSLAPGLAGGFGNEQFF. CDR3 DNA sequence: TGTGCCAGCAGCTTAGCCCCGGGACTAGCGGGAGGGTTTGGGAATGAGCAGTTCTTC.

The J gene is TRBJ1-6, the V gene TRBV5-4; D gene uncertain. The CDR3 covers 13 residues. Per germline, CDR1 SGHNT and CDR2 YYREEE (reference sequence). V lost 5 bases and J 7 bases, leaving 10 bases between the germline ends. This CDR3 reads CASRSDGNSPLHF. For the CDR3, the DNA is TGTGCCAGCAGATCTGACGGGAATTCACCCCTCCACTTT.

This clone was seen only a few times. The CDR3 nucleotides are TGTGCCAGCTCACTAGCGGGCCTCTACGAGCAGTACTTC. Protein: CASSLAGLYEQYF. The chain joins TRBV2 to TRBJ2-7; 9 bases are shared with TRBD2. From germline, CDR1 is SNHLY and CDR2 FYNNEI. Trimming removed 8 bases from V and 3 bases from J; junction bases left unmatched: 5. The CDR3 totals 13 residues.

Only a few counts were recorded for this clone. This chain joins TRBV4-1 and TRBJ1-2; 8 bases agree with TRBD1. The CDR3 is made up of 15 amino acids. Germline values: CDR1 MGHRA, CDR2 YSYEKL. Germline trimming cut 1 base from V and 7 bases from J; bases unmatched to any gene: 8. The CDR3, as DNA: TGCGCCAGCAGCCAAGTCCCAGGGGGCGCGAGTGGCTACACCTTC. It translates to CASSQVPGGASGYTF.

This clone was detected only a few times. V and J are TRBV6-5 and TRBJ1-5; weak D call: TRBD1 (5 bases). The length of the CDR3 is 13 residues. V was cut by 5 bases and J by 6 bases, with 11 bases left in between. Germline V gene sequence: CDR1 MNHEY, CDR2 SVGAGI. The CDR3 sequence: CASSVGGTQPQHF. The CDR3 DNA sequence: TGTGCCAGCAGTGTGGGGGGAACTCAGCCCCAGCATTTT.

The V call is TRBV18, the J call TRBJ2-1; 8 bases match TRBD1. This CDR3 contains 16 residues. Germline loops: CDR1 KGHSH, CDR2 LQKENI. The trim removed 0 bases at V and 5 bases at J, leaving 6 bases unmatched. In DNA form, the CDR3 reads TGTGCCAGCTCACCACCGAGGACAGGGATCCACAATGAGCAGTTCTTC. Encoded protein: CASSPPRTGIHNEQFF.